Below are 14 T cell receptor beta chains sequenced from a single sample in a study of blood T cell repertoires in COVID-19. The assay was immunoSEQ multiplex PCR, and TCRdb's table has in-frame clones only and misses some. The sample records around 230,000 clones, around 88% being singletons. Sequencing used peripheral blood. These receptor sequences come from a woman aged 45-65 years with acute or convalescent COVID-19.

The chain is built from TRBV19 and TRBJ2-7, with a possible D match to TRBD2 (5 bases). Germline loops: CDR1 LNHDA, CDR2 SQIVND (reference sequence). With 7 bases removed from V and 3 bases from J, the gap between germline ends came to 13 bases. This CDR3 spans 13 amino acids. Written as DNA, the CDR3 is TGTGCCAGTATCAACGGGGTTTACTACGAGCAGTACTTC. This translates into CASINGVYYEQYF. The entire variable domain, with the rest obtained from reference TRBV19 and TRBJ2-7, is as follows: DGGITQSPKYLFRKEGQNVTLSCEQNLNHDAMYWYRQDPGQGLRLIYYSQIVNDFQKGDIAEGYSVSREKKESFPLTVTSAQKNPTAFYLCASINGVYYEQYFGPGTRLTVT.

This rearrangement joins TRBV14 to TRBJ1-6; 8 nucleotides align to TRBD1. From germline, CDR1 is SGHDN and CDR2 FVKESK. CDR3 length: 15 residues. V was pared by 2 bases and J by 7 bases, with 4 bases of the junction left unmatched. The CDR3, as DNA: TGTGCCAGCAGCCAAACTCAGGGGGCCAATTCACCCCTCCACTTT. Translating it yields CASSQTQGANSPLHF.

The V gene is TRBV5-6, the J gene TRBJ1-1; TRBD1 is a possible D gene (6 bases). V lost 4 bases and J 3 bases, leaving 16 bases between the germline ends. CDR1 and CDR2 (germline): SGHDT, YYEEEE. CDR3 length equals 15 residues. CDR3 loop: CASSRAAGAYTEAFF. CDR3 sequence (DNA): TGTGCCAGCAGCCGGGCGGCAGGGGCCTACACTGAAGCTTTCTTT.

This sequence joins TRBV5-1 and TRBJ1-1; no firm D call. The CDR3 contains 14 residues. Germline lookup yields CDR1 SGHRS and CDR2 YFSETQ. The V end was cut by 0 bases, the J end by 4 bases, with 10 bases between. CDR3 sequence reads: CASSLGRGFTEAFF. The CDR3 coding sequence is TGCGCCAGCAGCTTGGGGAGAGGGTTCACTGAAGCTTTCTTT.

This clone was counted a few times. Other DNA sequences in this sample translate to the same CDR3. V is TRBV5-1 and J is TRBJ2-7, with D possibly matching TRBD2 (5 bases). Germline-derived CDR1 and CDR2 are SGHRS and YFSETQ. This CDR3 comprises 15 residues. Trimming took 0 bases from V and 0 from J, leaving 10 bases between them. The CDR3 nucleotides are TGCGCCAGCAGCTTGGGGACTGTCAGCTCCTACGAGCAGTACTTC. This gives the protein CASSLGTVSSYEQYF.

This clone was seen more than once but under ten times. This chain connects TRBV7-2 to TRBJ2-1; TRBD2 matches 7 bases. The CDR3 length is 15 residues. Germline lookup yields CDR1 SGHTA and CDR2 FQGNSA. V lost 0 bases, J lost 5 bases, and 4 bases stayed unmatched. For the CDR3, the DNA is TGTGCCAGCAGCTTAGCGCTCGGACTAGACAATGAGCAGTTCTTC. Encoded protein: CASSLALGLDNEQFF.

J is TRBJ1-5 and V is TRBV7-9; D remains ambiguous. Between the trimmed V and J ends, which lost 6 bases and 0 bases, there was a span of 12 bases. Germline lookup yields CDR1 SEHNR and CDR2 FQNEAQ (reference sequence). CDR3 length: 15 residues. The CDR3 region has the DNA TGTGCCAGCAGTTCCGGAGGGTATAGCAATCAGCCCCAGCATTTT. This translates into CASSSGGYSNQPQHF.

This sequence joins TRBV6-1 and TRBJ1-4; D possibly corresponds to TRBD1 (5 bases). CDR1 and CDR2 from the germline V gene are MNHNS and SASEGT. V was clipped by 3 bases and J by 8 bases, with 13 bases between them. The CDR3 runs 14 residues. DNA of the CDR3: TGTGCCAGCAGTGAGGGGGGGGATTTGGAAAAACTGTTTTTT. Its protein product is CASSEGGDLEKLFF.

V usage is TRBV27 and J usage is TRBJ2-2; possibly TRBD2 for D (5 bases). Per germline, CDR1 MNHEY and CDR2 SMNVEV (reference sequence). CDR3 length: 13 amino acids. Trimming took off 3 bases at V and 4 bases at J, with 6 bases between the two ends. This CDR3 reads CASSFGSTGELFF. Here the CDR3 DNA reads TGTGCCAGCAGTTTTGGGAGCACCGGGGAGCTGTTTTTT.

This clone was seen a single time. The rearrangement uses TRBV10-1 and TRBJ2-7, with TRBD2 matching 8 bases. The CDR3 is 15 amino acids. V shed 2 bases and J 3 bases; nucleotides not matched to a gene: 6. CDR1 and CDR2 (germline): WNHNN, SYGVQD (reference sequence). Written as DNA, the CDR3 is TGCGCCAGCAGTGAGAGTGGGGCGGGAGGCTACGAGCAGTACTTC. Translating gives CASSESGAGGYEQYF.

The chain couples TRBV5-5 to TRBJ1-1; TRBD1 is a possible D gene (5 bases). Trimming pared 4 bases from V and 1 base from J, leaving 11 bases between. Germline assignment: CDR1 SGHKS and CDR2 YYEKEE (reference sequence). CDR3 length: 14 amino acids. The CDR3 coding sequence is TGTGCCAGCAGCCGGGCAACAGGGAACACTGAAGCTTTCTTT. This encodes CASSRATGNTEAFF.

This clone was seen more than once but under ten times. The CDR3 nucleotides read TGCGCCAGTGGACAGGGGAGAAATAATTCACCCCTCCACTTT. This gives the protein CASGQGRNNSPLHF. The J gene is TRBJ1-6, the V gene TRBV5-1; the match to TRBD1 covers 9 bases. Germline V CDR1 and CDR2: SGHRS, YFSETQ. J lost 5 bases, V lost 8 bases, and 5 bases had no gene match. The CDR3 spans 14 residues.

This chain uses TRBV2 with TRBJ1-5; no clear D gene. V lost 2 bases and J lost 7, with 9 bases in between. The germline CDR1 and CDR2 sequences are SNHLY and FYNNEI. The CDR3 is 13 amino acids. CDR3 region: CASSESRQQPQHF. The CDR3 DNA sequence: TGTGCCAGCAGTGAATCAAGACAACAGCCCCAGCATTTT.

This chain connects TRBV2 to TRBJ2-1, with 9 bases identical to TRBD2. Per the germline V gene, CDR1 is SNHLY and CDR2 is FYNNEI. After removal of 7 bases from V and 6 bases from J, the junction contained 7 bases not matched to a gene. The CDR3 covers 14 residues. CDR3 sequence reads: CASTSGKGGNEQFF. DNA for the CDR3: TGTGCCAGCACTAGCGGGAAGGGCGGCAATGAGCAGTTCTTC. Full variable domain (rest looked up from reference TRBV2 and TRBJ2-1): EPEVTQTPSHQVTQMGQEVILRCVPISNHLYFYWYRQILGQKVEFLVSFYNNEISEKSEIFDDQFSVERPDGSNFTLKIRSTKLEDSAMYFCASTSGKGGNEQFFGPGTRLTVL.